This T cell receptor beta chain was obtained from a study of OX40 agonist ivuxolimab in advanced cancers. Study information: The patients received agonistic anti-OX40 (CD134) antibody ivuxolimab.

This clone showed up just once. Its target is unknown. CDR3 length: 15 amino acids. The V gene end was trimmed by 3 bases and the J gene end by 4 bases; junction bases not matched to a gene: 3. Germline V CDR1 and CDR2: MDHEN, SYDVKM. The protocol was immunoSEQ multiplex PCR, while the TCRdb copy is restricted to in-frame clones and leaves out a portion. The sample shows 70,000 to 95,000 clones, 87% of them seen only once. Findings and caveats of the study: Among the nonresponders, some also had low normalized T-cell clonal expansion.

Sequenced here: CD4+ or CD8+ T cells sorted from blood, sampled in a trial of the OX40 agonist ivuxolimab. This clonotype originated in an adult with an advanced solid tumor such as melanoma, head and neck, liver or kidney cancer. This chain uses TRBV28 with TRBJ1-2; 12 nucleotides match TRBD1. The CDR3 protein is CASSLGTGGAYGYTF. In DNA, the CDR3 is TGTGCCAGCAGTTTGGGGACAGGGGGCGCCTATGGCTACACCTTC.